Below, 2 T cell receptor beta chains from the same sample are listed, as sequenced in a study of T cell responses to AZD1222 COVID-19 vaccine. Generated by immunoSEQ multiplex PCR, the TCRdb table keeps only in-frame clones and is missing some. This table holds just under 35,000 clones, roughly 90% found once. The sequences come from peripheral blood, collected on day 0 of AZD1222 vaccination. The receptors shown here come from an adult in good health.

The chain uses TRBV5-1 and TRBJ2-3; possibly TRBD1 or TRBD2 for D (5 bases each). Deletions cut 7 bases from V and 2 bases from J, with 8 bases between. The CDR3 totals 12 residues. Germline values: CDR1 SGHRS, CDR2 YFSETQ. CDR3 sequence (DNA): TGCGCCAGCGGGGGAGACACAGATACGCAGTATTTT. Translated, it gives CASGGDTDTQYF.

This clone appeared once. The chain recombines TRBV24-1 with TRBJ1-2, with TRBD1 identical over 10 bases. Unmatched junction bases numbered 3, after V lost 5 bases and J lost 4 bases. The CDR3 contains 14 residues. Germline CDR1 KGHDR, CDR2 SFDVKD. The CDR3, as DNA: TGTGCCACCAGTGTTGGACAGGGGGGCTATGGCTACACCTTC. It yields the protein CATSVGQGGYGYTF.